The T cell receptor (beta chain) under discussion was sequenced for a study of T cells in Graves' hyperthyroidism and ophthalmopathy. Study information: Peripheral blood samples were taken at initial diagnosis, prior to any treatment.

In patients aged 18 to 65, hyperthyroidism was newly diagnosed, with duration under 2 months. From more than 9 ml of fresh peripheral blood, PBMCs were isolated. Researchers took RNA transcripts and amplified the TCR beta CDR3 regions from them. HTBI primers were used for first-round RT-PCR of the TCR CDR3. TCRdb re-called the multiplex PCR reads through MiXCR, storing one row per CDR3 protein. This sample has 300,000 to 450,000 distinct CDR3 sequences; 17% occur once, and the top ten carry around 35%. This clonotype was detected ten times or more. Its specificity is unknown. Notes on the study in general: Most expanded thyroid clonotypes above 0.001 also appeared in blood.

Germline assignment: CDR1 SGHRS and CDR2 YFSETQ. Trimming removed 2 bases from V and 8 bases from J; junction bases left unmatched: 0. CDR3 length equals 12 residues. Sample: blood. This TCR was sampled from a woman between 25 and 40 years old with Graves' hyperthyroidism that later progressed to Graves' ophthalmopathy. The rearrangement uses TRBV5-1 and TRBJ2-1; TRBD2 matches at 8 bases. CDR3 in DNA: TGCGCCAGCAGCTTCGGGGGGGATGAGCAGTTCTTC. Translated, it gives CASSFGGDEQFF.